The clone carrying this T cell receptor (beta chain) was seen a handful of times. Its antigen is currently unknown. This CDR3 has 17 amino acids. V lost 6 bases to trimming and J lost 7 bases; unmatched junction nucleotides: 18. The germline V gene encodes CDR1 DFQATT and CDR2 SNEGSKA (reference sequence). The source of the sample is a study of CD8 T cells in ankylosing spondylitis. Study-wide findings and caveats: The disease-linked clones had a CD8+ phenotype and low blood frequencies.

Construction of TCR beta libraries was performed using quantitative 5'-RACE with molecular barcodes. MiXCR, run by TCRdb on the 5' RACE reads, gives a single entry per CDR3 protein. The sample shows some 300,000 distinct CDR3 sequences, around 20% of them seen only once. This receptor was obtained from a female donor with ankylosing spondylitis or in good health (not recorded which). The rearrangement links TRBV20-1 to TRBJ1-6, with TRBD1 matching over 7 bases. The sequenced sample consisted of blood, either unsorted or a sorted T cell fraction (not recorded which). In DNA, the CDR3 is TGCAGTGCCGGGGGTACAGGGGTGCCTCGCGGGAATTCACCCCTCCACTTT. The encoded protein is CSAGGTGVPRGNSPLHF.